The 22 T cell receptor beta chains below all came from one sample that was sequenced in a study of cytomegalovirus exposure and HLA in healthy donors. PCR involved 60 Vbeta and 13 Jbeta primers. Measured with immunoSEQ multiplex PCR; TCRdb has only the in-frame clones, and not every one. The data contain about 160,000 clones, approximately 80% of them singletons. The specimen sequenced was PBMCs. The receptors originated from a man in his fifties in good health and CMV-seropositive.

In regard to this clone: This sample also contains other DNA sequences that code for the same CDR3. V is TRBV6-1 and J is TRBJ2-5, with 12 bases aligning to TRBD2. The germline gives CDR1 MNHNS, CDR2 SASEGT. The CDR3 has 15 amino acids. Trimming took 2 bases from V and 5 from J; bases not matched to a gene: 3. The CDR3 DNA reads TGTGCCAGCAGTGAACTAGCGGGGGGGCCGGAGACCCAGTACTTC. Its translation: CASSELAGGPETQYF.

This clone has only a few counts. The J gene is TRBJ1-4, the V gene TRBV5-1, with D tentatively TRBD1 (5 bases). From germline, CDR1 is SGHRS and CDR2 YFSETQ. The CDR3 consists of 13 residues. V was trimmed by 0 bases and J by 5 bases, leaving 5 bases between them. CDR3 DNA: TGCGCCAGCAGCTTGGACAGGAATGAAAAACTGTTTTTT. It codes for CASSLDRNEKLFF.

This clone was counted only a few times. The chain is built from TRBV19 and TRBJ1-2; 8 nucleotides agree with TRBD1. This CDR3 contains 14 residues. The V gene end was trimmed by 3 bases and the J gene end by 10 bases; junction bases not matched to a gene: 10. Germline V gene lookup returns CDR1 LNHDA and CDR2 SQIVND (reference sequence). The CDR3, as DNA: TGTGCCAGTAGTATCCTCCTAGGGACAGGCCACTACACCTTC. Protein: CASSILLGTGHYTF.

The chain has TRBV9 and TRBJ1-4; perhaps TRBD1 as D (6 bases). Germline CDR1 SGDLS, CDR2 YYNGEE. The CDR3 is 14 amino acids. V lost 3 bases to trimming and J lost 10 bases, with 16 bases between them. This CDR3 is CASSAGHGGGKLFF. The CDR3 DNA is TGTGCCAGCAGCGCGGGACATGGTGGGGGAAAACTGTTTTTT.

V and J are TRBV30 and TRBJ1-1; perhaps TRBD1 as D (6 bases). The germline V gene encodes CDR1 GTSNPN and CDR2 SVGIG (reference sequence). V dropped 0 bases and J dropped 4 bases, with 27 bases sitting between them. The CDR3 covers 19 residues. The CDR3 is CAWSVQGFRDTGWRTEAFF. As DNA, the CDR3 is TGTGCCTGGAGTGTACAGGGATTCCGGGACACCGGTTGGCGCACTGAAGCTTTCTTT. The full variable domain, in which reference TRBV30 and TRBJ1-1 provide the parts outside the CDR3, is SQTIHQWPATLVQPVGSPLSLECTVEGTSNPNLYWYRQAAGRGLQLLFYSVGIGQISSEVPQNLSASRPQDRQFILSSKKLLLSDSGFYLCAWSVQGFRDTGWRTEAFFGQGTRLTVV.

CDR3 amino acids: CAISELGTVNGYEQYF. The DNA for the CDR3 is TGTGCCATCAGTGAACTAGGGACAGTGAACGGCTACGAGCAGTACTTC. The rearrangement links TRBV10-3 to TRBJ2-7; 7 nucleotides agree with TRBD1. CDR1 is ENHRY and CDR2 is SYGVKD in the germline V gene. The CDR3 is 16 amino acids. After removal of 3 bases from V and 3 bases from J, the junction contained 11 bases not matched to a gene.

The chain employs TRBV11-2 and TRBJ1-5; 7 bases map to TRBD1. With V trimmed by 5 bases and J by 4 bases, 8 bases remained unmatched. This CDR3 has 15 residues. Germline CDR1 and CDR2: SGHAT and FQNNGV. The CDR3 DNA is TGTGCCAGCAGCCCGACAGGGTTAGGGAATCAGCCCCAGCATTTT. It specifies CASSPTGLGNQPQHF.

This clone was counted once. The chain's CDR3 is CASRWSYEQYF. The CDR3 nucleotides are TGTGCCAGCAGGTGGAGCTACGAGCAGTACTTC. The chain combines TRBV2 with TRBJ2-7; no clear D. The CDR3 is 11 residues long. CDR1 is SNHLY and CDR2 is FYNNEI in the germline V gene. V was trimmed by 6 bases and J by 3 bases, leaving 6 bases between them. Variable domain in full (rest from reference TRBV2 and TRBJ2-7): EPEVTQTPSHQVTQMGQEVILRCVPISNHLYFYWYRQILGQKVEFLVSFYNNEISEKSEIFDDQFSVERPDGSNFTLKIRSTKLEDSAMYFCASRWSYEQYFGPGTRLTVT.

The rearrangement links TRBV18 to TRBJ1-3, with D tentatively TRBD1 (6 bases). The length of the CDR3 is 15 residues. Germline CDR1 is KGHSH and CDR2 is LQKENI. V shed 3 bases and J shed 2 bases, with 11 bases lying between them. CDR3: CASSPGAQPGNTIYF. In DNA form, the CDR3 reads TGTGCCAGCTCACCGGGGGCACAGCCTGGAAACACCATATATTTT.

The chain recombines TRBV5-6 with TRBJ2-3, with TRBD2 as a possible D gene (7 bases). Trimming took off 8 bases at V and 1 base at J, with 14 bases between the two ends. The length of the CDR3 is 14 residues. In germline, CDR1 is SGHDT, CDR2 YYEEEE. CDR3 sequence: CASLHGGRTDTQYF. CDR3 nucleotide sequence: TGTGCCAGTCTCCACGGGGGGCGCACAGATACGCAGTATTTT.

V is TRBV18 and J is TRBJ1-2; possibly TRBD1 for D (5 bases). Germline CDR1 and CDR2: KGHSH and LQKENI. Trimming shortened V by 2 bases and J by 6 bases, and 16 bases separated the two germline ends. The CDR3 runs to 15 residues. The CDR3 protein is CASSPGFRVENGYTF. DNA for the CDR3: TGTGCCAGCTCACCAGGGTTCAGGGTGGAGAATGGCTACACCTTC. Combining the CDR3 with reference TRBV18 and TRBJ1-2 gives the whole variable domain NAGVMQNPRHLVRRRGQEARLRCSPMKGHSHVYWYRQLPEEGLKFMVYLQKENIIDESGMPKERFSAEFPKEGPSILRIQQVVRGDSAAYFCASSPGFRVENGYTFGSGTRLTVV.

The chain's CDR3 is CASSQDWTGGGDEQFF. DNA of the CDR3: TGCGCCAGCAGCCAAGATTGGACAGGGGGCGGAGATGAGCAGTTCTTC. V gene TRBV4-1 combines with J gene TRBJ2-1; 11 positions match TRBD1. Germline trimming cut 0 bases from V and 8 bases from J; bases unmatched to any gene: 6. The CDR3 is 16 residues long. Per germline, CDR1 MGHRA and CDR2 YSYEKL.

The CDR3 DNA is TGTGCCAGCAGGGGACAGGGGGCTAACTATGGCTACACCTTC. Amino acid sequence: CASRGQGANYGYTF. V gene TRBV9 combines with J gene TRBJ1-2, with TRBD1 matching 11 bases. The length of the CDR3 is 14 residues. CDR1 and CDR2 (germline): SGDLS, YYNGEE. The trim removed 5 bases at V and 0 bases at J, leaving 0 bases unmatched. Full variable domain (outside the CDR3, taken from reference TRBV9 and TRBJ1-2): DSGVTQTPKHLITATGQRVTLRCSPRSGDLSVYWYQQSLDQGLQFLIQYYNGEERAKGNILERFSAQQFPDLHSELNLSSLELGDSALYFCASRGQGANYGYTFGSGTRLTVV.

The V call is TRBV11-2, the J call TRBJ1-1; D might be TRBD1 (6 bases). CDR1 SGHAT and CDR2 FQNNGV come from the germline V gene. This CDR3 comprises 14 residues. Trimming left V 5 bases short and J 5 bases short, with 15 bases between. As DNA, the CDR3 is TGTGCCAGCAGCCTCGGGGGGCGTTGGACTGAAGCTTTCTTT. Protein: CASSLGGRWTEAFF.

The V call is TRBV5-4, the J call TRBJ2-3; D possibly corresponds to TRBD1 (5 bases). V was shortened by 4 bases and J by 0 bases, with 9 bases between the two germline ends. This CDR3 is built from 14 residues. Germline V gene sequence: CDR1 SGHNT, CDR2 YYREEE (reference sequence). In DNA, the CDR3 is TGTGCCAGCAGCCCCCGACAGAGCACAGATACGCAGTATTTT. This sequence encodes CASSPRQSTDTQYF.

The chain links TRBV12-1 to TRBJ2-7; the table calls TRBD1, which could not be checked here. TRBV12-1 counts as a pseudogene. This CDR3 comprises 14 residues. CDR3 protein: CASSRRGPTYEQYF. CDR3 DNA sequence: TGTGCCAGCAGCCGCAGGGGGCCGACCTACGAGCAGTACTTC.

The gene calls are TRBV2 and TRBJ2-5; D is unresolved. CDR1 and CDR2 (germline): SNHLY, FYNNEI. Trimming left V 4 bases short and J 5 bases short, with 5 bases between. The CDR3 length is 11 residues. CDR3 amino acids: CASSVRETQYF. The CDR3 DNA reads TGTGCCAGCAGTGTGAGGGAGACCCAGTACTTC.

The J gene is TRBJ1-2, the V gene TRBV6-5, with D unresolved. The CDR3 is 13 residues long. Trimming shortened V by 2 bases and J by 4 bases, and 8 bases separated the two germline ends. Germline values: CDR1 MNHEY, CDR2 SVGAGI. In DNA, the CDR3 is TGTGCCAGCAGTTACGGCGGATTCTATGGCTACACCTTC. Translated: CASSYGGFYGYTF.

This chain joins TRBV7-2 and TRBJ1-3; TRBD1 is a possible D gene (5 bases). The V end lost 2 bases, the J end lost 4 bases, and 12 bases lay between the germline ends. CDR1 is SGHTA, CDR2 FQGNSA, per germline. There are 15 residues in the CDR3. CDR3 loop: CASSLQGRAGNTIYF. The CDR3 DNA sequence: TGTGCCAGCAGCTTACAGGGCAGGGCGGGAAACACCATATATTTT. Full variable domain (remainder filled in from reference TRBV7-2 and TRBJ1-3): GAGVSQSPSNKVTEKGKDVELRCDPISGHTALYWYRQSLGQGLEFLIYFQGNSAPDKSGLPSDRFSAERTGGSVSTLTIQRTQQEDSAVYLCASSLQGRAGNTIYFGEGSWLTVV.

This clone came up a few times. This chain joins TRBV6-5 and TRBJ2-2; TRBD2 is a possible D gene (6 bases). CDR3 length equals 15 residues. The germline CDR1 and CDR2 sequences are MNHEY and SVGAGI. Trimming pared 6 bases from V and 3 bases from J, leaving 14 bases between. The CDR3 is CASRVAALDTGELFF. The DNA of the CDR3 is TGTGCCAGCAGGGTAGCGGCTTTGGACACCGGGGAGCTGTTTTTT.

CDR3 sequence (DNA): TGCGCCAGCAGCTCGCCACCCGACACAAAAGAGACCCAGTACTTC. As protein: CASSSPPDTKETQYF. The chain carries TRBV5-1 and TRBJ2-5; no clear D. This CDR3 spans 15 amino acids. The V and J ends lost 3 bases and 3 bases respectively, with 15 bases between them. The germline gives CDR1 SGHRS, CDR2 YFSETQ. The full variable domain, completed using reference TRBV5-1 and TRBJ2-5, is KAGVTQTPRYLIKTRGQQVTLSCSPISGHRSVSWYQQTPGQGLQFLFEYFSETQRNKGNFPGRFSGRQFSNSRSEMNVSTLELGDSALYLCASSSPPDTKETQYFGPGTRLLVL.

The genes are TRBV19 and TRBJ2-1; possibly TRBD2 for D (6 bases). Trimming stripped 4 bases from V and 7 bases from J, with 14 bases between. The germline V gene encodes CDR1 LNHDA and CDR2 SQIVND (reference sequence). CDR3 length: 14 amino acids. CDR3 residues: CASSRGDRGNEQFF. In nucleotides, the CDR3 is TGTGCCAGTAGTAGGGGGGACCGGGGGAATGAGCAGTTCTTC. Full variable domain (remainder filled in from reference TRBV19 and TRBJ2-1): DGGITQSPKYLFRKEGQNVTLSCEQNLNHDAMYWYRQDPGQGLRLIYYSQIVNDFQKGDIAEGYSVSREKKESFPLTVTSAQKNPTAFYLCASSRGDRGNEQFFGPGTRLTVL.